The 7 T cell receptor beta chains given below trace back to one sample, sequenced in a study of shared clonotypes between healthy human individuals. Using immunoSEQ multiplex PCR, the repertoire was profiled, and TCRdb retains in-frame clones only, with some absent. The sample lists millions of clones, less than 95% occurring once. CD8 cells classed as naive were CD45RO-negative and positively selected for CCR7, excluding terminally differentiated effector memory CD45RA+ cells. Sequences were obtained from naive CD8+ T cells sorted from blood. The receptors derive from a man between 18 and 29 years old in good health.

V usage is TRBV7-2 and J usage is TRBJ2-5; the D is unclear. Germline loops: CDR1 SGHTA, CDR2 FQGNSA. The CDR3 loop spans 13 amino acids. V gave up 5 bases and J gave up 3 bases, with 10 bases separating them. CDR3 bases: TGTGCCAGCAGCCCTAGTGGGGAAGAGACCCAGTACTTC. Encoded protein: CASSPSGEETQYF.

Turning to this clone: The sample contains more than one DNA sequence encoding this CDR3. V is TRBV9 and J is TRBJ2-3; 8 bases align to TRBD2. Trimming took 3 bases from V and 1 from J; bases not matched to a gene: 1. Germline V gene lookup returns CDR1 SGDLS and CDR2 YYNGEE. The CDR3 runs to 14 residues. The CDR3 spells CASSAGGGTDTQYF. The CDR3 coding sequence is TGTGCCAGCAGCGCCGGGGGGGGCACAGATACGCAGTATTTT.

The rearrangement uses TRBV27 and TRBJ2-1, with D possibly TRBD2 on 5 matching bases. V was cut by 3 bases and J by 3 bases, with 12 bases left in between. The CDR3 sequence is 15 residues long. Looked up from germline, CDR1 is MNHEY and CDR2 is SMNVEV (reference sequence). This chain's CDR3 is CASSLISGNYNEQFF. The DNA for the CDR3 is TGTGCCAGCAGTTTGATCAGCGGAAACTACAATGAGCAGTTCTTC.

The rearrangement links TRBV7-8 to TRBJ2-7; TRBD2 agrees at 16 bases. Trimming removed 3 bases from V and 4 bases from J; junction bases left unmatched: 6. The germline V gene encodes CDR1 SGHVS and CDR2 FQNEAQ. The CDR3 has 17 residues. CDR3 protein: CASSLGLAGGLFYEQYF. The DNA for the CDR3 is TGTGCCAGCAGCTTGGGACTAGCGGGAGGGCTGTTTTACGAGCAGTACTTC.

This chain uses TRBV30 with TRBJ2-7, with no clear D. V was pared by 2 bases and J by 5 bases, with 10 bases between. CDR1 and CDR2 (germline): GTSNPN, SVGIG (reference sequence). This CDR3 is built from 12 residues. CDR3 DNA: TGTGCCTGGAGTCCCCAGTGGGACGAGCAGTACTTC. This gives the protein CAWSPQWDEQYF.

The chain has TRBV5-1 and TRBJ1-1, with 10 bases aligning to TRBD1. The germline V gene has CDR1 SGHRS and CDR2 YFSETQ. The CDR3 is 13 residues long. Trimming cost V 4 bases and J 10 bases; bases outside gene matches: 7. The CDR3 DNA follows: TGCGCCAGCAGCCCCGACAGGGGGCGCGGAGCTTTCTTT. Protein sequence: CASSPDRGRGAFF. The variable domain in full, with the rest retrieved from reference TRBV5-1 and TRBJ1-1, is KAGVTQTPRYLIKTRGQQVTLSCSPISGHRSVSWYQQTPGQGLQFLFEYFSETQRNKGNFPGRFSGRQFSNSRSEMNVSTLELGDSALYLCASSPDRGRGAFFGQGTRLTVV.

V gene TRBV10-3 combines with J gene TRBJ2-1, with 7 bases aligning to TRBD2. Germline-derived CDR1 and CDR2 are ENHRY and SYGVKD. CDR3 length equals 18 residues. The J segment lost 4 bases and the V segment lost 2 bases, leaving 14 bases of the junction unmatched. In DNA form, the CDR3 reads TGTGCCATCAGTGAGCCCAAGGGCCGGGGGGACGGTTACAATGAGCAGTTCTTC. Translating it yields CAISEPKGRGDGYNEQFF.